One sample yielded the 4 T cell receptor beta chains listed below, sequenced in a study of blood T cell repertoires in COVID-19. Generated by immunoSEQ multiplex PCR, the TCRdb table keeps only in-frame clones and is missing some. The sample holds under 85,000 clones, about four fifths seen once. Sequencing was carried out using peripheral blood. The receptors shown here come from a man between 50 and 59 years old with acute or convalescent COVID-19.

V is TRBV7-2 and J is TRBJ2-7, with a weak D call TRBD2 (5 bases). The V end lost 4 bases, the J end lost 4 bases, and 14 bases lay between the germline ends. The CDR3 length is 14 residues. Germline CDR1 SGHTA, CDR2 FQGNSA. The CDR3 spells CASSSDSTFYEQYF. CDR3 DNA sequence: TGTGCCAGCAGCTCGGACTCGACCTTTTACGAGCAGTACTTC.

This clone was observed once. The CDR3 region is CASSVPGTGTDEQYF. The CDR3, as DNA: TGTGCCAGTAGTGTACCCGGGACAGGGACCGACGAGCAGTACTTC. J is TRBJ2-7 and V is TRBV19, with 9 positions matching TRBD1. After removal of 5 bases from V and 5 bases from J, the junction contained 10 bases not matched to a gene. Germline loops: CDR1 LNHDA, CDR2 SQIVND (reference sequence). CDR3 length: 15 residues.

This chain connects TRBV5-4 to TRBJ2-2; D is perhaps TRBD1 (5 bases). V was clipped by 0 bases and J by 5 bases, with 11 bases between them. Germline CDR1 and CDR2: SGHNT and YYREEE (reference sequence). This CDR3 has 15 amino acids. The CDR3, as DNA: TGTGCCAGCAGCTTGGTTTCAGGGCGTACCGGGGAGCTGTTTTTT. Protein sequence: CASSLVSGRTGELFF. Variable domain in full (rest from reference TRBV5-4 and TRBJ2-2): ETGVTQSPTHLIKTRGQQVTLRCSSQSGHNTVSWYQQALGQGPQFIFQYYREEENGRGNFPPRFSGLQFPNYSSELNVNALELDDSALYLCASSLVSGRTGELFFGEGSRLTVL.

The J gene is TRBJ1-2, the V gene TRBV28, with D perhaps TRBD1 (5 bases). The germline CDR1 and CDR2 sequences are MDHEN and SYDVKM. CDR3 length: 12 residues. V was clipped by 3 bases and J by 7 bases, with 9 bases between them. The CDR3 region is CASSFRGGGYTF. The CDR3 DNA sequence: TGTGCCAGCAGTTTTCGGGGGGGTGGCTACACCTTC.